This T cell receptor (beta chain) came from a study of T cells in Graves' hyperthyroidism and ophthalmopathy. The TCR beta CDR3 regions underwent amplification using RNA transcripts as the source. The HTBI primer set was used in a first-round RT-PCR of the TCR CDR3. Via MiXCR, TCRdb re-called the multiplex PCR reads, giving one row per CDR3 protein. The data show approximately 400,000 distinct CDR3 sequences, with 15% to 20% seen just once and 3.7% held by the top ten. Hyperthyroidism, newly diagnosed and lasting under 2 months, affected patients aged 18 to 65. Germline V gene sequence: CDR1 SGDLS, CDR2 YYNGEE. With V trimmed by 3 bases and J by 5 bases, 6 bases remained unmatched. The CDR3 loop spans 15 amino acids. This clonotype was seen repeatedly, ten times or more.

This TCR was recovered from a woman aged 18-35 years with Graves' hyperthyroidism. The genes are TRBV9 and TRBJ2-7; 12 positions agree with TRBD1. The sequencing input was blood. The CDR3 DNA follows: TGTGCCAGCAGCGGAGGGGACAGGGGGCTGGACGAGCAGTACTTC. This encodes CASSGGDRGLDEQYF.